The 26 T cell receptor beta chains reported below all come from one sample, sequenced in a study of cytomegalovirus exposure and HLA in healthy donors. The assay was immunoSEQ multiplex PCR, and TCRdb's table has in-frame clones only and misses some. The sample has under 150,000 clones; about 90% are singletons. Sequencing input: PBMCs. The receptors stem from a woman under 30 in good health and CMV-seropositive.

This chain connects TRBV19 to TRBJ1-2, with no clear D. Germline assignment: CDR1 LNHDA and CDR2 SQIVND (reference sequence). The V and J ends lost 3 bases and 8 bases respectively, with 16 bases between them. CDR3 length: 14 residues. Here the CDR3 DNA reads TGTGCCAGTAGTATTAAGCACCGCCGGGAAGGCTACACCTTC. This sequence encodes CASSIKHRREGYTF.

The chain combines TRBV27 with TRBJ1-4, with D possibly TRBD1 on 6 matching bases. Germline loops: CDR1 MNHEY, CDR2 SMNVEV (reference sequence). Trimming cost V 6 bases and J 4 bases, with 9 bases left between them. The CDR3 is 13 amino acids. CDR3 DNA: TGTGCCAGCAGGGACAGAATTAATGAAAAACTGTTTTTT. Protein product: CASRDRINEKLFF.

This sequence joins TRBV29-1 and TRBJ2-7, with 8 bases identical to TRBD1. The CDR3 contains 14 residues. Germline V lookup: CDR1 SQVTM, CDR2 ANQGSEA. V lost 6 bases, J lost 2 bases, and 9 bases stayed unmatched. The CDR3 loop is CSVAGGQHPYEQYF. The CDR3 DNA reads TGCAGCGTGGCAGGGGGCCAACACCCCTACGAGCAGTACTTC.

This chain uses TRBV28 with TRBJ1-2; D possibly corresponds to TRBD1 (6 bases). Trimming removed 7 bases at V and 8 bases at J, with 17 bases between. The CDR3 sequence is 13 residues long. Germline V CDR1 and CDR2: MDHEN, SYDVKM. The CDR3 DNA sequence: TGTGCCAGCAAGAACACAGGGTTCTGGGGCTACACCTTC. Protein: CASKNTGFWGYTF.

J is TRBJ1-2 and V is TRBV5-6; D is possibly TRBD1 (5 bases). Per the germline V gene, CDR1 is SGHDT and CDR2 is YYEEEE. CDR3 size: 18 residues. Trimming pared 3 bases from V and 0 bases from J, leaving 21 bases between. The CDR3 here is CASSSALLNRPANYGYTF. The CDR3 DNA follows: TGTGCCAGCAGCTCTGCCTTACTGAACAGGCCCGCTAACTATGGCTACACCTTC.

The chain uses TRBV18 and TRBJ2-7, with D possibly being TRBD2 (5 bases). With 6 bases removed from V and 3 bases from J, the gap between germline ends came to 24 bases. The CDR3 is 17 amino acids. In germline, CDR1 is KGHSH, CDR2 LQKENI. The CDR3 protein is CASSFPSAGPRLYEQYF. DNA of the CDR3: TGTGCCAGCTCCTTTCCCTCGGCGGGCCCAAGGCTCTACGAGCAGTACTTC. The variable domain in full, completed from reference TRBV18 and TRBJ2-7, reads NAGVMQNPRHLVRRRGQEARLRCSPMKGHSHVYWYRQLPEEGLKFMVYLQKENIIDESGMPKERFSAEFPKEGPSILRIQQVVRGDSAAYFCASSFPSAGPRLYEQYFGPGTRLTVT.

The V gene is TRBV5-1, the J gene TRBJ2-3, with D tentatively TRBD2 (5 bases). CDR1 and CDR2 from the germline V gene are SGHRS and YFSETQ. The CDR3 totals 14 residues. V was shortened by 5 bases and J by 6 bases, with 16 bases between the two germline ends. Written as DNA, the CDR3 is TGCGCCAGCAGGATACTAGACCCCATGGATACGCAGTATTTT. Protein sequence: CASRILDPMDTQYF.

The DNA for the CDR3 is TGTGCCAGCAGCCAACTAGCTTCTCAGGGACAGGCTATTAACTATGGCTACACCTTC. Translation gives CASSQLASQGQAINYGYTF. This sequence joins TRBV7-9 and TRBJ1-2; 8 bases map to TRBD1. Germline V gives CDR1 SEHNR, CDR2 FQNEAQ (reference sequence). The CDR3 loop spans 19 amino acids. Trimming cost V 5 bases and J 1 base; bases outside gene matches: 18.

This chain connects TRBV15 to TRBJ2-2; D is unclear. In germline, CDR1 is LNHNV, CDR2 YYDKDF (reference sequence). Trimming pared 0 bases from V and 6 bases from J, leaving 8 bases between. The CDR3 spans 14 residues. CDR3 coding DNA: TGTGCCACCAGCAGAGATTTGAGTTCCGGGGAGCTGTTTTTT. Translated, it gives CATSRDLSSGELFF.

The chain employs TRBV6-1 and TRBJ1-2; D may be TRBD1 (5 bases). Germline assignment: CDR1 MNHNS and CDR2 SASEGT. This CDR3 spans 14 amino acids. Deletions cut 4 bases from V and 8 bases from J, with 17 bases between. The CDR3, as DNA: TGTGCCAGCAGTGTAATGATCGGGGGAGACGGCTACACCTTC. Its translation: CASSVMIGGDGYTF.

This rearrangement joins TRBV28 to TRBJ1-6, with D perhaps TRBD1 (6 bases). The ends were cut back, 6 bases at V and 8 bases at J, with 17 bases in the middle. The CDR3 extends over 15 amino acids. In germline, CDR1 is MDHEN, CDR2 SYDVKM. The CDR3 protein is CASSSGQLLDSPLHF. The CDR3 nucleotides are TGTGCCAGCAGCTCAGGACAGCTTCTGGATTCACCCCTCCACTTT.

This chain joins TRBV28 and TRBJ2-1; D unclear. CDR3 size: 11 residues. The germline gives CDR1 MDHEN, CDR2 SYDVKM. The germline V and J ends were trimmed by 10 bases and 3 bases, with 7 bases remaining between them. CDR3 loop: CATLIYNEQFF. CDR3 DNA: TGTGCCACCCTAATCTACAATGAGCAGTTCTTC.

The chain carries TRBV6-5 and TRBJ2-2, with 8 nucleotides matching TRBD1. Germline CDR1 is MNHEY and CDR2 is SVGAGI. V dropped 7 bases and J dropped 3; count of bases not matched to a gene: 7. This CDR3 contains 15 residues. CDR3 DNA: TGTGCCAGCATCAAGGACAGGGTGGACACCGGGGAGCTGTTTTTT. The encoded protein is CASIKDRVDTGELFF.

V and J are TRBV5-1 and TRBJ1-4, with 10 bases identical to TRBD1. The CDR3 spans 15 residues. J was trimmed by 5 bases and V by 1 base; bases with no gene match: 2. Germline V gene lookup returns CDR1 SGHRS and CDR2 YFSETQ. The CDR3 DNA follows: TGCGCCAGCAGCTTGCAGGGACAGGGGAATGAAAAACTGTTTTTT. It encodes CASSLQGQGNEKLFF. Complete variable domain (other parts from reference TRBV5-1 and TRBJ1-4): KAGVTQTPRYLIKTRGQQVTLSCSPISGHRSVSWYQQTPGQGLQFLFEYFSETQRNKGNFPGRFSGRQFSNSRSEMNVSTLELGDSALYLCASSLQGQGNEKLFFGSGTQLSVL.

This clone was detected once. The V and J genes are TRBV4-1 and TRBJ2-5, with D possibly matching TRBD2 (5 bases). V was cut by 0 bases and J by 5 bases, with 10 bases left in between. The germline gives CDR1 MGHRA, CDR2 YSYEKL. The CDR3 is made up of 14 amino acids. Here the CDR3 DNA reads TGCGCCAGCAGCCAAGAATCGAGCGGCGAGACCCAGTACTTC. This codes for CASSQESSGETQYF.

The chain uses TRBV5-1 and TRBJ2-1, with D maybe TRBD1 (5 bases). The CDR3 is made up of 13 amino acids. Trimming stripped 5 bases from V and 6 bases from J, with 12 bases between. Germline CDR1 SGHRS, CDR2 YFSETQ. The CDR3 DNA is TGCGCCAGCAGTCCCGACAGACTCAATGAGCAGTTCTTC. This gives the protein CASSPDRLNEQFF.

The chain couples TRBV7-3 to TRBJ2-1; D is perhaps TRBD1 (6 bases). Trimming took 1 base from V and 6 from J, leaving 19 bases between them. Germline V gene lookup returns CDR1 SGHTA and CDR2 FQGTGA. The CDR3 is 17 amino acids. The CDR3 DNA reads TGTGCCAGCAGCTTAAATGGGGGCATGCCTTCGAGCAATGAGCAGTTCTTC. This translates into CASSLNGGMPSSNEQFF.

The chain employs TRBV5-1 and TRBJ2-7; 13 nucleotides line up with TRBD2. V dropped 1 base and J dropped 2; count of bases not matched to a gene: 15. Germline-derived CDR1 and CDR2 are SGHRS and YFSETQ. CDR3 size: 20 residues. CDR3 sequence reads: CASSLFGGPGTSGVTYEQYF. The CDR3 DNA is TGCGCCAGCAGCTTGTTTGGAGGTCCCGGGACTAGCGGGGTGACCTACGAGCAGTACTTC. Combining the CDR3 with reference TRBV5-1 and TRBJ2-7 gives the whole variable domain KAGVTQTPRYLIKTRGQQVTLSCSPISGHRSVSWYQQTPGQGLQFLFEYFSETQRNKGNFPGRFSGRQFSNSRSEMNVSTLELGDSALYLCASSLFGGPGTSGVTYEQYFGPGTRLTVT.

There are a few counts of this clone. The rearrangement joins TRBV7-2 to TRBJ1-2, with 7 bases lining up with TRBD1. CDR1 is SGHTA, CDR2 FQGNSA, per germline. V trimming: 5 bases; J trimming: 4 bases; junction bases outside the gene matches: 10. The CDR3 runs 15 residues. CDR3 sequence: CASSPRQGDIYGYTF. The DNA for the CDR3 is TGTGCCAGCAGCCCCCGACAGGGAGACATCTATGGCTACACCTTC.

The CDR3 protein is CASRHGQGRSPLHF. CDR3 coding DNA: TGTGCCAGTAGGCACGGACAGGGTCGATCACCCCTCCACTTT. The gene calls are TRBV19 and TRBJ1-6, with 8 bases identical to TRBD1. This CDR3 is 14 amino acids long. V was clipped by 6 bases and J by 10 bases; unmatched bases: 8. Germline values: CDR1 LNHDA, CDR2 SQIVND (reference sequence).

This chain links TRBV18 with TRBJ2-7; 12 nucleotides line up with TRBD2. Trimming took 0 bases from V and 5 from J; bases not matched to a gene: 5. Germline values: CDR1 KGHSH, CDR2 LQKENI. This CDR3 has 16 amino acids. The CDR3 protein is CASSPPPTSGRDEQYF. CDR3 nucleotides: TGTGCCAGCTCACCACCGCCGACTAGCGGGAGAGACGAGCAGTACTTC.

The gene calls are TRBV7-9 and TRBJ1-4; no reliable D call. CDR1 is SEHNR and CDR2 is FQNEAQ in the germline V gene (reference sequence). The V end lost 0 bases, the J end lost 0 bases, and 8 bases lay between the germline ends. This CDR3 is 16 amino acids long. This CDR3 reads CASSLAPQTTNEKLFF. The CDR3 DNA follows: TGTGCCAGCAGCTTAGCGCCTCAGACAACTAATGAAAAACTGTTTTTT.

V and J are TRBV7-3 and TRBJ1-2; 7 nucleotides match TRBD1. The CDR3 is made up of 14 amino acids. Trimming removed 5 bases from V and 8 bases from J; junction bases left unmatched: 11. Germline CDR1 SGHTA, CDR2 FQGTGA. CDR3 sequence: CASSQPTGTEGYTF. CDR3 in DNA: TGTGCCAGCAGCCAACCGACAGGGACGGAGGGCTACACCTTC.

The chain couples TRBV28 to TRBJ1-3; 9 bases map to TRBD1. The CDR3 runs to 16 residues. J gave up 4 bases and V 6 bases, and 10 bases lay outside the gene matches. Germline CDR1 MDHEN, CDR2 SYDVKM. Written as DNA, the CDR3 is TGTGCCAGCAGGCCCACAGGGGGCAGAGCGGGAAACACCATATATTTT. Translation gives CASRPTGGRAGNTIYF.

This clone has just one count. Here the CDR3 DNA reads TGTGCCAGCAGTGCTGTGGTTAGCGCAGCAGGTGAGCAGTTCTTC. Encoded protein: CASSAVVSAAGEQFF. The chain carries TRBV2 and TRBJ2-1, with a possible D match to TRBD2 (5 bases). Germline CDR1 reads SNHLY; CDR2 reads FYNNEI. Trimming stripped 4 bases from V and 9 bases from J, with 19 bases between. This CDR3 comprises 15 residues.

In this sample, this clone turned up once. The rearrangement uses TRBV29-1 and TRBJ1-5; TRBD1 aligns across 7 bases. With V trimmed by 5 bases and J by 4 bases, 8 bases remained unmatched. Per the germline V gene, CDR1 is SQVTM and CDR2 is ANQGSEA. This CDR3 has 14 residues. The CDR3 DNA is TGCAGCGTTCAGTCAGGGGGTGGGAATCAGCCCCAGCATTTT. It is translated as CSVQSGGGNQPQHF.